This is a list of T cell receptor beta chains from one sample in a study of T cell changes during pregnancy in multiple sclerosis. The data were produced by immunoSEQ multiplex PCR, yet TCRdb's version contains in-frame clones alone and is incomplete. The data hold about 52,000 clones, with approximately 90% observed a single time. The sequencing here drew on CD4+ T cells from peripheral blood mononuclear cells, taken before pregnancy. The receptors stem from a female donor with multiple sclerosis, enrolled in a pregnancy study. The CDR3 runs from the conserved cysteine through the conserved F or W. A D gene is named only where the DNA matches it firmly. The listing skips clone size in some rows; elsewhere it reads once, few, many or a size class.

v_gene	abundance	j_gene	d_gene	CDR3nt	CDR3aa
TRBV6-5	.	TRBJ1-2	TRBD1	TGTGCCAGCAGTTACCGCTCACGACAGGGCGGCTACACCTTC	CASSYRSRQGGYTF
TRBV28	.	TRBJ2-7	.	TGTGCCAGCAGGTCTGACATCTACTACGAGCAGTACTTC	CASRSDIYYEQYF
TRBV27	.	TRBJ2-7	TRBD1	TGTGCCAGCAGCCAACGGACAGGGTATCCCTACGAGCAGTACTTC	CASSQRTGYPYEQYF
TRBV5-1	.	TRBJ2-1	.	TGCGCCAGCAGCTTTGGCCGGGACAAACTCTCCTACAATGAGCAGTTCTTC	CASSFGRDKLSYNEQFF
TRBV28	.	TRBJ2-7	TRBD1	TGTGCCAGCAGGGCAACAGGGGGTCGGGGGCAGTACTTC	CASRATGGRGQYF
TRBV28	.	TRBJ1-5	TRBD1	TGTGCCAGCAGCTCCTCTCACCGGACAGGGGAGGGTCAGCCCCAGCATTTT	CASSSSHRTGEGQPQHF
TRBV5-5	.	TRBJ2-1	TRBD1	TGTGCCAGCAGCTCAGGGACAGGGGCGTACAATGAGCAGTTCTTC	CASSSGTGAYNEQFF
TRBV6-1	.	TRBJ1-1	TRBD1	TGTGCCAGCAGGGAGGGGGCGCGGACTGAAGCTTTCTTT	CASREGARTEAFF
TRBV4-1	.	TRBJ2-3	TRBD2	TGCGCCAGCAGCCAAGTTGCGGGAGGGGGGGGAGATACGCAGTATTTT	CASSQVAGGGGDTQYF
TRBV28	.	TRBJ1-3	.	TGTGCCAGCAGTCACTACAGGGTGATAGCTGGAAACACCATATATTTT	CASSHYRVIAGNTIYF
TRBV9	.	TRBJ2-7	TRBD2	TGTGCCAGCAGCGTAGGCTCTAGCGGGAGGGCCGAGCAGTACTTC	CASSVGSSGRAEQYF
TRBV6-6	.	TRBJ2-6	TRBD1	TGTGCCAGCAGCCAACAGGGGGCTGTCGCCAACGTCCTGACTTTC	CASSQQGAVANVLTF
TRBV7-9	.	TRBJ2-1	.	TGTGCCAGCAGCTTCGGGAGCTCCTACAATGAGCAGTTCTTC	CASSFGSSYNEQFF
TRBV13	once	TRBJ2-1	TRBD2	TGTGCCAGCAGCCTCCCTACTAGCGGCAATGAGCAGTTCTTC	CASSLPTSGNEQFF
TRBV27	.	TRBJ2-6	.	TGTGCCAGCAGTAGACAGGTCTCTGGGGCCAACGTCCTGACTTTC	CASSRQVSGANVLTF
TRBV14	.	TRBJ1-2	.	TGTGCCAGCAGCCAAGAATGGCGGAGTAACTATGGCTACACCTTC	CASSQEWRSNYGYTF
TRBV4-3	.	TRBJ2-2	TRBD2	TGCGCCAGCAGCCAAGATCTGTGGTTGGGACTAGCGGGTTCCGGGGAGCTGTTTTTT	CASSQDLWLGLAGSGELFF
TRBV28	.	TRBJ1-1	.	TGTGCCAGCAGTTTCACTGGGGGCGGAACTGAAGCTTTCTTT	CASSFTGGGTEAFF
TRBV5-1	.	TRBJ2-5	TRBD1	TGCGCCAGCAGCGGGGGCAGGGGGTACCAAGAGACCCAGTACTTC	CASSGGRGYQETQYF
TRBV5-1	.	TRBJ2-7	TRBD1	TGCGCCAGCAGCTTCTGGACAGGGGGGGGTTACGAGCAGTACTTC	CASSFWTGGGYEQYF
TRBV27	.	TRBJ2-5	.	TGTGCCAGCACTCTACACGGGGGGACACAAGAGACCCAGTACTTC	CASTLHGGTQETQYF
TRBV7-9	.	TRBJ2-1	TRBD2	TGTGCCAGCAGCGAACCCGGGACTAGCCGTTACAATGAGCAGTTCTTC	CASSEPGTSRYNEQFF
TRBV2	.	TRBJ2-5	.	TGTGCCAGCAGTGAGACTAGTTTGGAGACCCAGTACTTC	CASSETSLETQYF
TRBV14	.	TRBJ2-7	TRBD2	TGTGCCAGCAGCAATCAGGCCGGGACTAGCCTTGGAGAGCAGTACTTC	CASSNQAGTSLGEQYF